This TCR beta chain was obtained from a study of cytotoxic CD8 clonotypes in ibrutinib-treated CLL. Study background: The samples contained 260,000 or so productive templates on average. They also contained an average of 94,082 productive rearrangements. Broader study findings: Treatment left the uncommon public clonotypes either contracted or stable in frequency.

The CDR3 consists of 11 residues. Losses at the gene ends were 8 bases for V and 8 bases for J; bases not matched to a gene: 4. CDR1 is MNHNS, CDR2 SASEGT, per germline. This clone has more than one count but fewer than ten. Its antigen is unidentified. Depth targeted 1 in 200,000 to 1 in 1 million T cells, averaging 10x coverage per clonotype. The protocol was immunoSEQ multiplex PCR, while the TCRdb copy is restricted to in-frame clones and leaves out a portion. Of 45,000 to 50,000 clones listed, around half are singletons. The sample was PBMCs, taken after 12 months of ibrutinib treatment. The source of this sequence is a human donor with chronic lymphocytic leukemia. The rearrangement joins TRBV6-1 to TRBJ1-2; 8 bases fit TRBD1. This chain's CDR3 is CASWTGSGYTF. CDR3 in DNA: TGTGCCAGCTGGACAGGGAGCGGCTACACCTTC.